Each of the 32 T cell receptor beta chains below was sequenced from the same sample in a study of radiotherapy plus CTLA-4 blockade in lung cancer. Repertoires were generated with immunoSEQ multiplex PCR, while TCRdb's copy carries only in-frame clones and drops some. There are more than 75,000 clones in the sample; 72% occur only once, and around 15% lies in the top ten. The sample was peripheral blood, taken from a patient treated with radiotherapy plus ipilimumab. All receptors derive from a human donor with non-small cell lung cancer that progressed on radiotherapy plus ipilimumab.

The chain links TRBV7-9 to TRBJ1-2; 9 bases match TRBD1. The germline CDR1 and CDR2 sequences are SEHNR and FQNEAQ (reference sequence). V lost 4 bases, J lost 8 bases, and 8 bases stayed unmatched. This CDR3 is 14 amino acids long. The CDR3 nucleotides are TGTGCCAGCAGCTCAAGGACAGGGGAGGGCGGCTACACCTTC. It codes for CASSSRTGEGGYTF.

By share, this clone counts as medium-sized. The DNA for the CDR3 is TGTGCCAGCAGTTTCCCGACAGGCCACCTATATGGCTACACCTTC. It codes for CASSFPTGHLYGYTF. The chain links TRBV28 to TRBJ1-2; tentatively, D is TRBD1 (6 bases). CDR1 MDHEN and CDR2 SYDVKM come from the germline V gene. Trimming took 3 bases from V and 5 from J, leaving 16 bases between them. This CDR3 has 15 residues.

The rearrangement joins TRBV6-5 to TRBJ2-2; no clear D. V gave up 2 bases and J gave up 0 bases, with 10 bases separating them. Germline CDR1 and CDR2: MNHEY and SVGAGI. The CDR3 sequence is 16 residues long. The CDR3 nucleotides are TGTGCCAGCAGTTACACGCTGTCTCCGAACACCGGGGAGCTGTTTTTT. Residues: CASSYTLSPNTGELFF.

The V gene is TRBV14, the J gene TRBJ2-7; 7 bases agree with TRBD2. Germline CDR1 SGHDN, CDR2 FVKESK. V gave up 0 bases and J gave up 3 bases; unmatched junction bases: 11. This CDR3 has 17 residues. The CDR3 DNA follows: TGTGCCAGCAGCCAAGATTTTGGGGGGGTAGGTCGCTACGAGCAGTACTTC. It specifies CASSQDFGGVGRYEQYF.

This sequence joins TRBV28 and TRBJ2-3, with 8 bases that match TRBD1. The V and J ends lost 3 bases and 3 bases, in that order; junction bases with no gene match: 5. The CDR3 runs to 15 residues. The germline V gene has CDR1 MDHEN and CDR2 SYDVKM. The CDR3 nucleotides are TGTGCCAGCAGTTTCCCGGGACAGGAGACAGATACGCAGTATTTT. Translated, it gives CASSFPGQETDTQYF. The variable domain in full, completed from reference TRBV28 and TRBJ2-3, reads DVKVTQSSRYLVKRTGEKVFLECVQDMDHENMFWYRQDPGLGLRLIYFSYDVKMKEKGDIPEGYSVSREKKERFSLILESASTNQTSMYLCASSFPGQETDTQYFGPGTRLTVL.

The CDR3 DNA is TGCGCCAGCAGCCAACCACCGGGACAGACTTATGCTTTCTTT. This codes for CASSQPPGQTYAFF. The chain couples TRBV4-3 to TRBJ1-1; 7 bases map to TRBD1. V lost 2 bases, J lost 11 bases, and 11 bases stayed unmatched. CDR3 length: 14 amino acids. The germline CDR1 and CDR2 sequences are LGHNA and YSLEER.

The CDR3 DNA is TGTGCCAGCAGCTTGCAGGACGAAGAAAAACTGTTTTTT. This translates into CASSLQDEEKLFF. V gene TRBV5-4 combines with J gene TRBJ1-4; D remains ambiguous. V shed 1 base and J shed 8 bases, with 9 bases lying between them. This CDR3 spans 13 amino acids. Germline V gene data show CDR1 as SGHNT and CDR2 as YYREEE (reference sequence). The whole variable domain, filled in from reference TRBV5-4 and TRBJ1-4, reads ETGVTQSPTHLIKTRGQQVTLRCSSQSGHNTVSWYQQALGQGPQFIFQYYREEENGRGNFPPRFSGLQFPNYSSELNVNALELDDSALYLCASSLQDEEKLFFGSGTQLSVL.

J is TRBJ2-1 and V is TRBV6-1; 8 nucleotides line up with TRBD2. The CDR3 covers 13 residues. Germline trimming cut 6 bases from V and 10 bases from J; bases unmatched to any gene: 8. Germline loops: CDR1 MNHNS, CDR2 SASEGT. CDR3 bases: TGTGCCAGCAGGCATCGTAGCGGGAACGAGCAGTTCTTC. Amino acid sequence: CASRHRSGNEQFF.

This rearrangement joins TRBV5-1 to TRBJ2-7, with 11 bases lining up with TRBD2. Trimming took 3 bases from V and 3 from J; bases not matched to a gene: 14. The CDR3 has 18 amino acids. Looked up from germline, CDR1 is SGHRS and CDR2 is YFSETQ. The CDR3 loop reads CASSWTSLTSGSGYEQYF. The CDR3 coding sequence is TGCGCCAGCAGCTGGACCTCTCTAACTAGCGGGAGTGGCTACGAGCAGTACTTC. Variable domain in full (rest from reference TRBV5-1 and TRBJ2-7): KAGVTQTPRYLIKTRGQQVTLSCSPISGHRSVSWYQQTPGQGLQFLFEYFSETQRNKGNFPGRFSGRQFSNSRSEMNVSTLELGDSALYLCASSWTSLTSGSGYEQYFGPGTRLTVT.

This clone was seen just once. CDR3 sequence reads: CASSYGQDSYEQYF. Here the CDR3 DNA reads TGTGCCAGCAGTTACGGCCAGGACTCCTACGAGCAGTACTTC. V gene TRBV6-5 combines with J gene TRBJ2-7; D is undetermined. V gave up 2 bases and J gave up 0 bases, with 8 bases separating them. The CDR3 runs to 14 residues. Germline CDR1 and CDR2: MNHEY and SVGAGI.

The chain links TRBV7-2 to TRBJ1-6; the D is unclear. CDR1 and CDR2 (germline): SGHTA, FQGNSA. CDR3 length equals 13 residues. V gave up 2 bases and J gave up 9 bases, with 8 bases separating them. For the CDR3, the DNA is TGTGCCAGCAGCTTAATCGAAGGTTCACCCCTCCACTTT. It specifies CASSLIEGSPLHF. Looking up the rest from reference TRBV7-2 and TRBJ1-6 gives the full variable domain: GAGVSQSPSNKVTEKGKDVELRCDPISGHTALYWYRQSLGQGLEFLIYFQGNSAPDKSGLPSDRFSAERTGGSVSTLTIQRTQQEDSAVYLCASSLIEGSPLHFGNGTRLTVT.

This clone was observed once. CDR3 in amino acids: CASSQDPRQGDEKLFF. CDR3 in DNA: TGTGCCAGCAGCCAAGATCCGAGACAGGGAGATGAAAAACTGTTTTTT. V usage is TRBV14 and J usage is TRBJ1-4, with TRBD1 matching 7 bases. V lost 0 bases to trimming and J lost 6 bases; unmatched junction nucleotides: 7. Germline CDR1 is SGHDN and CDR2 is FVKESK. The CDR3 sequence is 16 residues long.

In its sample, this clone was seen a few times. The rearrangement links TRBV2 to TRBJ1-2; no reliable D call. In germline, CDR1 is SNHLY, CDR2 FYNNEI. The CDR3 is made up of 15 amino acids. The V end was cut by 3 bases, the J end by 0 bases, with 11 bases between. The CDR3 sequence is CASSERPDANYGYTF. The CDR3 DNA follows: TGTGCCAGCAGTGAGAGGCCAGATGCTAACTATGGCTACACCTTC.

The chain is built from TRBV4-1 and TRBJ1-6; no clear D gene. The CDR3 runs to 15 residues. Germline CDR1 is MGHRA and CDR2 is YSYEKL. Trimming shortened V by 0 bases and J by 6 bases, and 9 bases separated the two germline ends. CDR3 sequence reads: CASSQETGINSPLHF. The CDR3 bases are TGCGCCAGCAGCCAAGAAACGGGGATTAATTCACCCCTCCACTTT.

J is TRBJ1-1 and V is TRBV29-1, with D possibly TRBD1 on 6 matching bases. This CDR3 spans 13 amino acids. The V gene lost 7 bases and the J gene lost 1 base, with 13 bases spanning the gap. The germline gives CDR1 SQVTM, CDR2 ANQGSEA. CDR3 DNA: TGCAGCGCACCGGGACAACCGAACACTGAAGCTTTCTTT. The encoded protein is CSAPGQPNTEAFF.

The chain employs TRBV6-5 and TRBJ1-2, with D perhaps TRBD1 (5 bases). V lost 1 base and J 8 bases, leaving 5 bases between the germline ends. The CDR3 length is 11 residues. Germline CDR1 is MNHEY and CDR2 is SVGAGI. DNA of the CDR3: TGTGCCAGCAGTTACTGGGGGGGCTACACCTTC. Protein product: CASSYWGGYTF.

The chain recombines TRBV2 with TRBJ1-5; 9 positions agree with TRBD1. CDR3 length: 14 residues. V was pared by 5 bases and J by 5 bases, with 4 bases of the junction left unmatched. Per the germline V gene, CDR1 is SNHLY and CDR2 is FYNNEI. The DNA for the CDR3 is TGTGCCAGCAGTTGGACAGGGGCTGATCAGCCCCAGCATTTT. This encodes CASSWTGADQPQHF. The full variable domain, with the rest looked up from reference TRBV2 and TRBJ1-5, is EPEVTQTPSHQVTQMGQEVILRCVPISNHLYFYWYRQILGQKVEFLVSFYNNEISEKSEIFDDQFSVERPDGSNFTLKIRSTKLEDSAMYFCASSWTGADQPQHFGDGTRLSIL.

The rearrangement uses TRBV19 and TRBJ2-7; 7 bases line up with TRBD2. Germline V gene data show CDR1 as LNHDA and CDR2 as SQIVND (reference sequence). With 5 bases clipped from V and 2 bases from J, the junction kept 6 bases outside the gene matches. This CDR3 spans 14 amino acids. The CDR3 sequence: CASSSQRGPYEQYF. The CDR3 region has the DNA TGTGCCAGTAGTTCTCAGCGGGGACCCTACGAGCAGTACTTC.

This rearrangement joins TRBV7-2 to TRBJ2-3; no reliable D call. The germline CDR1 and CDR2 sequences are SGHTA and FQGNSA. CDR3 length: 12 amino acids. Trimming stripped 6 bases from V and 2 bases from J, with 6 bases between. CDR3 bases: TGTGCCAGCAGTCCCCCCACAGATACGCAGTATTTT. This sequence encodes CASSPPTDTQYF.

The V and J genes are TRBV2 and TRBJ2-5; 12 bases agree with TRBD2. J gave up 3 bases and V 9 bases, and 2 bases lay outside the gene matches. This CDR3 spans 13 amino acids. Looked up from germline, CDR1 is SNHLY and CDR2 is FYNNEI. CDR3 sequence: CARRTSGEETQYF. For the CDR3, the DNA is TGTGCCAGAAGGACTAGCGGGGAAGAGACCCAGTACTTC.

This chain joins TRBV5-1 and TRBJ2-3; D not certain. The CDR3 runs 13 residues. Germline V lookup: CDR1 SGHRS, CDR2 YFSETQ. Trimming took 4 bases from V and 4 from J, leaving 10 bases between them. This CDR3 is CASSPGSADTQYF. In DNA form, the CDR3 reads TGCGCCAGCAGCCCCGGGTCCGCAGATACGCAGTATTTT.

About this clone: This same CDR3 is encoded by further DNA sequences in the sample. The J gene is TRBJ1-2, the V gene TRBV4-3; 7 bases fit TRBD1. Germline V gives CDR1 LGHNA, CDR2 YSLEER. This CDR3 is built from 15 residues. V gave up 3 bases and J gave up 0 bases; unmatched junction bases: 4. Here the CDR3 reads CASSQRDSPNYGYTF. For the CDR3, the DNA is TGCGCCAGCAGCCAGAGGGACAGCCCTAACTATGGCTACACCTTC.

The genes are TRBV2 and TRBJ2-3, with 13 bases matching TRBD2. With 6 bases clipped from V and 1 base from J, the junction kept 4 bases outside the gene matches. Germline V gene lookup returns CDR1 SNHLY and CDR2 FYNNEI. The CDR3 sequence is 16 residues long. The CDR3 region has the DNA TGTGCCAGCAGGAACGGGACTAGCGGGGGCACAGATACGCAGTATTTT. Translation gives CASRNGTSGGTDTQYF.

The genes are TRBV4-2 and TRBJ2-2; D gene ambiguous. The ends were cut back, 3 bases at V and 6 bases at J, with 8 bases in the middle. This CDR3 spans 13 amino acids. Germline V CDR1 and CDR2: LGHNA, YNFKEQ. This chain's CDR3 is CASSQALAGELFF. For the CDR3, the DNA is TGTGCCAGCAGCCAGGCCCTAGCCGGGGAGCTGTTTTTT.

This clone was counted between two and nine times. V is TRBV7-2 and J is TRBJ2-2; TRBD1 aligns across 7 bases. The CDR3 has 14 residues. CDR1 is SGHTA and CDR2 is FQGNSA in the germline V gene. V was pared by 2 bases and J by 6 bases, with 3 bases of the junction left unmatched. The CDR3 region has the DNA TGTGCCAGCAGCTTAACAGGGGCGGCCGGGGAGCTGTTTTTT. Its translation is CASSLTGAAGELFF.

This clone was seen a few times. The chain links TRBV27 to TRBJ2-1; 10 nucleotides match TRBD2. CDR3 length: 14 residues. Germline V gene lookup returns CDR1 MNHEY and CDR2 SMNVEV (reference sequence). Unmatched junction bases numbered 6, after V lost 6 bases and J lost 7 bases. CDR3 sequence: CASSLAGVGNEQFF. For the CDR3, the DNA is TGTGCCAGCAGCCTAGCGGGAGTGGGGAATGAGCAGTTCTTC.

This chain links TRBV2 with TRBJ2-5; D is unresolved. The CDR3 runs to 13 residues. The ends were cut back, 2 bases at V and 2 bases at J, with 6 bases in the middle. CDR1 is SNHLY, CDR2 FYNNEI, per germline. The DNA for the CDR3 is TGTGCCAGCAGTGAATGGCATCAAGAGACCCAGTACTTC. As protein: CASSEWHQETQYF. The complete variable domain, with remaining parts taken from reference TRBV2 and TRBJ2-5, reads EPEVTQTPSHQVTQMGQEVILRCVPISNHLYFYWYRQILGQKVEFLVSFYNNEISEKSEIFDDQFSVERPDGSNFTLKIRSTKLEDSAMYFCASSEWHQETQYFGPGTRLLVL.

This chain uses TRBV10-2 with TRBJ2-7, with 11 bases identical to TRBD2. CDR1 and CDR2 (germline): WSHSY, SAAADI. V was pared by 9 bases and J by 0 bases, with 4 bases of the junction left unmatched. CDR3 length: 14 residues. The CDR3 protein is CASRGTSGSYEQYF. The CDR3 DNA reads TGCGCCAGTAGAGGGACTAGCGGCTCCTACGAGCAGTACTTC.

The V and J genes are TRBV28 and TRBJ1-5, with 7 bases matching TRBD1. V lost 6 bases to trimming and J lost 2 bases; unmatched junction nucleotides: 4. The CDR3 is 14 residues long. Germline V gene lookup returns CDR1 MDHEN and CDR2 SYDVKM. The CDR3 sequence: CASSPGGGNQPQHF. The CDR3 nucleotides are TGTGCCAGCAGCCCAGGGGGGGGCAATCAGCCCCAGCATTTT.

This clone was seen more than once but under ten times. The chain has TRBV15 and TRBJ1-4; D gene uncertain. This CDR3 has 15 amino acids. The V end was cut by 0 bases, the J end by 6 bases, with 11 bases between. CDR1 and CDR2 (germline): LNHNV, YYDKDF (reference sequence). CDR3 loop: CATSRDGSEYEKLFF. In DNA, the CDR3 is TGTGCCACCAGCAGAGATGGCAGCGAGTATGAAAAACTGTTTTTT.

J is TRBJ1-1 and V is TRBV28; no firm D call. V was pared by 5 bases and J by 0 bases, with 4 bases between. CDR3 size: 12 residues. The V gene's germline CDR1 is MDHEN and CDR2 SYDVKM. CDR3 protein: CASSLMNTEAFF. The CDR3 DNA follows: TGTGCCAGCAGTCTTATGAACACTGAAGCTTTCTTT.

The chain recombines TRBV19 with TRBJ2-5, with 7 bases lining up with TRBD1. Near its end, the DNA agrees better with TRBJ2-7, so the J call may be wrong. The length of the CDR3 is 14 residues. From germline, CDR1 is LNHDA and CDR2 SQIVND (reference sequence). In DNA form, the CDR3 reads TGTGCCAGTGCCGACAGGGCGAGCTCCTACGAGCAGTACTTC. It translates to CASADRASSYEQYF.